Following are 25 T cell receptor beta chains from one sample sequenced in a study of naive and memory T cell subsets. The beta constant-region primer was an equimolar mix of two oligonucleotides covering TRBC1 and TRBC2. TCRdb analysed the UMI-ligation and nested PCR reads with MiXCR anew, one entry per CDR3 protein. The table records approximately 82,000 distinct CDR3 sequences, roughly 7% of them present only once. Sequencing was carried out using central memory CD4+ T cells from blood. The origin of the receptors is a human donor in good health.

This clonotype was seen ten or more times. V usage is TRBV7-6 and J usage is TRBJ1-1; a weak D match, TRBD1 (6 bases). Germline V gives CDR1 SGHVS, CDR2 FNYEAQ. The V end lost 5 bases, the J end lost 6 bases, and 16 bases lay between the germline ends. This CDR3 is built from 14 residues. The CDR3: CASSKTQGPPEAFF. The CDR3 DNA reads TGTGCCAGCAGCAAGACACAGGGCCCTCCTGAAGCTTTCTTT. The whole variable domain, filled in from reference TRBV7-6 and TRBJ1-1, reads GAGVSQSPRYKVTKRGQDVALRCDPISGHVSLYWYRQALGQGPEFLTYFNYEAQQDKSGLPNDRFSAERPEGSISTLTIQRTEQRDSAMYRCASSKTQGPPEAFFGQGTRLTVV.

There are a few counts of this clonotype. The rearrangement uses TRBV7-8 and TRBJ1-6, with TRBD1 as a possible D gene (6 bases). The CDR3 sequence is 13 residues long. Trimming took 5 bases from V and 14 from J, leaving 16 bases between them. The germline CDR1 and CDR2 sequences are SGHVS and FQNEAQ. This CDR3 is CASSPRQVTSLHF. CDR3 DNA sequence: TGTGCCAGCAGCCCGCGACAGGTCACATCCCTCCACTTT.

J is TRBJ1-1 and V is TRBV6-1; D is possibly TRBD1 (6 bases). The V end lost 11 bases, the J end lost 1 base, and 14 bases lay between the germline ends. The CDR3 is 13 residues long. CDR1 is MNHNS and CDR2 is SASEGT in the germline V gene. The chain's CDR3 is CALEAGANTEAFF. The CDR3 DNA is TGTGCCTTAGAGGCAGGGGCGAACACTGAAGCTTTCTTT.

This clonotype came up a few times. The chain combines TRBV15 with TRBJ2-7; 11 bases line up with TRBD1. CDR1 and CDR2 from the germline V gene are LNHNV and YYDKDF (reference sequence). The junction had 10 bases not matched to a gene; V was cut back by 1 base and J by 2 bases. The CDR3 runs to 18 residues. CDR3 nucleotide sequence: TGTGCCACCAGCAGAGTCGGGGCATGGGGACAGGGGGCCTACGAGCAGTACTTC. It yields the protein CATSRVGAWGQGAYEQYF.

This clonotype was seen many times. The gene calls are TRBV19 and TRBJ1-1; no firm D call. Trimming pared 3 bases from V and 1 base from J, leaving 15 bases between. Looked up from germline, CDR1 is LNHDA and CDR2 is SQIVND (reference sequence). This CDR3 has 16 amino acids. The CDR3 sequence is CASSIRGEAKNTEAFF. CDR3 sequence (DNA): TGTGCCAGTAGTATCCGTGGAGAAGCCAAGAACACTGAAGCTTTCTTT. The whole variable domain, filled in from reference TRBV19 and TRBJ1-1, reads DGGITQSPKYLFRKEGQNVTLSCEQNLNHDAMYWYRQDPGQGLRLIYYSQIVNDFQKGDIAEGYSVSREKKESFPLTVTSAQKNPTAFYLCASSIRGEAKNTEAFFGQGTRLTVV.

Concerning this clonotype itself: The CDR3 carries no conserved terminal phenylalanine or tryptophan, so it likely arises from a read error. J is TRBJ2-7 and V is TRBV29-1; TRBD1 is a possible D gene (5 bases). In germline, CDR1 is SQVTM, CDR2 ANQGSEA. This CDR3 is built from 14 residues. The CDR3 reads CRRTSQVPGHEQYL. The CDR3 DNA is TGCAGAAGGACAAGTCAGGTCCCTGGGCACGAGCAGTACCTC.

About this clonotype itself: A read error may account for a junction end that differs from germline. The V call is TRBV3-1, the J call TRBJ1-6; perhaps TRBD1 as D (6 bases). CDR1 is LGHDT, CDR2 YNNKEL, per germline (reference sequence). The CDR3 spans 16 residues. This chain's CDR3 is CASSQEWGAGGSPLRF. In nucleotides, the CDR3 is TGTGCCAGCAGCCAAGAATGGGGGGCAGGAGGGTCACCCCTCCGCTTT.

This clonotype has ten or more counts. The V call is TRBV3-1, the J call TRBJ1-3, with D uncertain. The CDR3 sequence is 15 residues long. From germline, CDR1 is LGHDT and CDR2 YNNKEL (reference sequence). V lost 1 base, J lost 0 bases, and 7 bases lay in between. CDR3 coding DNA: TGTGCCAGCAGCCAAGGGCCGAACTCTGGAAACACCATATATTTT. The encoded protein is CASSQGPNSGNTIYF.

There are a few counts of this clonotype. This chain links TRBV20-1 with TRBJ1-4; D gene ambiguous. V lost 0 bases and J 7 bases, leaving 6 bases between the germline ends. The germline CDR1 and CDR2 sequences are DFQATT and SNEGSKA (reference sequence). The CDR3 is made up of 12 amino acids. DNA for the CDR3: TGCAGTGCTAGAGATCAGAGTGAAAAACTGTTTTTT. Protein: CSARDQSEKLFF.

There are a few counts of this clonotype. J is TRBJ2-7 and V is TRBV20-1; perhaps D is TRBD1 or TRBD2 (5 bases each). Trimming took 3 bases from V and 0 from J, leaving 18 bases between them. Per germline, CDR1 DFQATT and CDR2 SNEGSKA (reference sequence). The CDR3 spans 16 residues. The CDR3 DNA reads as TGCAGTGCTAGTGCCCCCGGGACGGAAAGCTCCTACGAGCAGTACTTC. Translation: CSASAPGTESSYEQYF.

There are many counts of this clonotype. This rearrangement joins TRBV7-8 to TRBJ2-2, with D uncertain. CDR1 and CDR2 (germline): SGHVS, FQNEAQ. Trimming cost V 2 bases and J 4 bases, with 11 bases left between them. The CDR3 is 15 residues long. CDR3 nucleotides: TGTGCCAGCAGCTTACTTTCCAGCCGCACCGGGGAGCTGTTTTTT. Its protein product is CASSLLSSRTGELFF.

The V gene is TRBV9, the J gene TRBJ2-6, with TRBD2 as a possible D gene (5 bases). Per the germline V gene, CDR1 is SGDLS and CDR2 is YYNGEE. The ends were cut back, 0 bases at V and 4 bases at J, with 14 bases in the middle. This CDR3 has 17 residues. Here the CDR3 DNA reads TGTGCCAGCAGCGTAGACCCGTCGGGGTACGGGGCCAACGTCCTGACTTTC. Its translation: CASSVDPSGYGANVLTF.

This clonotype was recorded many times. This chain connects TRBV6-6 to TRBJ1-1; perhaps TRBD1 as D (5 bases). The CDR3 runs 13 residues. V was cut by 6 bases and J by 8 bases, with 16 bases left in between. Germline CDR1 reads MNHNY; CDR2 reads SVGAGI (reference sequence). The CDR3 DNA sequence: TGTGCCAGCAGCTCTCCCGACAGATCCGAAGCTTTCTTT. Protein product: CASSSPDRSEAFF.

In this sample, this clonotype turned up many times. The J gene is TRBJ1-1, the V gene TRBV20-1, with D unresolved. V dropped 0 bases and J dropped 5 bases, with 22 bases sitting between them. The CDR3 has 17 amino acids. Germline V gene sequence: CDR1 DFQATT, CDR2 SNEGSKA (reference sequence). The chain's CDR3 is CSARDLRGMAGETEAFF. As DNA, the CDR3 is TGCAGTGCTAGAGATCTCAGAGGGATGGCAGGTGAAACTGAAGCTTTCTTT.

This clonotype was detected many times. This chain joins TRBV28 and TRBJ1-2, with no clear D. V was shortened by 3 bases and J by 3 bases, with 11 bases between the two germline ends. Germline CDR1 is MDHEN and CDR2 is SYDVKM. The CDR3 covers 14 residues. The CDR3 here is CASSLRDRDYGYTF. CDR3 DNA sequence: TGTGCCAGCAGTTTGAGGGATCGGGACTATGGCTACACCTTC.

This clonotype was detected many times. The chain joins TRBV29-1 to TRBJ1-1; D is undetermined. Trimming stripped 7 bases from V and 8 bases from J, with 17 bases between. Looked up from germline, CDR1 is SQVTM and CDR2 is ANQGSEA. This CDR3 has 12 amino acids. The CDR3 reads CSGQSTHREAFF. CDR3 in DNA: TGCAGCGGGCAGAGTACACATAGAGAAGCTTTCTTT.

This clonotype has a count of ten or more. The chain has TRBV27 and TRBJ1-2; no clear D. V was trimmed by 1 base and J by 2 bases, leaving 14 bases between them. CDR1 MNHEY and CDR2 SMNVEV come from the germline V gene (reference sequence). This CDR3 region has 16 residues. The CDR3 DNA is TGTGCCAGCAGTTTATTGCCGGACTTCAGGAACTATGGCTACACCTTC. It encodes CASSLLPDFRNYGYTF.

This clonotype was observed a few times. The chain couples TRBV2 to TRBJ2-1; 7 nucleotides agree with TRBD1. Germline CDR1 reads SNHLY; CDR2 reads FYNNEI. The J segment lost 3 bases and the V segment lost 1 base, leaving 3 bases of the junction unmatched. The CDR3 spans 15 residues. CDR3: CASSEEGAGYNEQFF. Here the CDR3 DNA reads TGTGCCAGCAGTGAAGAGGGGGCAGGCTACAATGAGCAGTTCTTC. Full variable domain (missing parts from reference TRBV2 and TRBJ2-1): EPEVTQTPSHQVTQMGQEVILRCVPISNHLYFYWYRQILGQKVEFLVSFYNNEISEKSEIFDDQFSVERPDGSNFTLKIRSTKLEDSAMYFCASSEEGAGYNEQFFGPGTRLTVL.

This clonotype was counted many times. The chain couples TRBV7-2 to TRBJ1-2; 7 positions agree with TRBD1. Germline assignment: CDR1 SGHTA and CDR2 FQGNSA. The J segment lost 2 bases and the V segment lost 5 bases, leaving 2 bases of the junction unmatched. The CDR3 totals 13 residues. This CDR3 is CASSQGQNYGYTF. In DNA, the CDR3 is TGTGCCAGCAGCCAGGGACAGAACTATGGCTACACCTTC.

This clonotype was counted ten times or more. The J gene is TRBJ2-3, the V gene TRBV12-3 or TRBV12-4; TRBD1 or TRBD2 may be the D gene (5 bases each). The CDR3 runs 16 residues. The V gene lost 3 bases and the J gene lost 0 bases, with 13 bases spanning the gap. The CDR3 DNA follows: TGTGCCAGCAGTTTTGGGCAGGGAGCTAGCACAGATACGCAGTATTTT. It yields the protein CASSFGQGASTDTQYF.

There are a few counts of this clonotype. This sequence joins TRBV13 and TRBJ2-7; D is uncertain. V was cut by 3 bases and J by 3 bases, with 12 bases left in between. Germline CDR1 PRHDT, CDR2 FYEKMQ (reference sequence). This CDR3 is 14 amino acids long. The CDR3 is CASSLRRRDYEQYF. For the CDR3, the DNA is TGTGCCAGCAGCTTGCGACGTAGGGACTACGAGCAGTACTTC.

This chain uses TRBV7-8 with TRBJ1-1; 7 bases match TRBD1. The germline V gene encodes CDR1 SGHVS and CDR2 FQNEAQ. With V trimmed by 5 bases and J by 2 bases, 5 bases remained unmatched. The CDR3 sequence is 14 residues long. In nucleotides, the CDR3 is TGTGCCAGCAGCCCCAGGGGGGAAAACACTGAAGCTTTCTTT. It is translated as CASSPRGENTEAFF. Full variable domain (remainder filled in from reference TRBV7-8 and TRBJ1-1): GAGVSQSPRYKVAKRGQDVALRCDPISGHVSLFWYQQALGQGPEFLTYFQNEAQLDKSGLPSDRFFAERPEGSVSTLKIQRTQQEDSAVYLCASSPRGENTEAFFGQGTRLTVV.

This clonotype has a count of ten or more. The CDR3 coding sequence is TGTGCCAGCAGGCAGACAGGGTGGGATCCAGATTCACCCCTCCACTTT. Translated, it gives CASRQTGWDPDSPLHF. V usage is TRBV12-3 or TRBV12-4 and J usage is TRBJ1-6; the match to TRBD1 covers 7 bases. The CDR3 sequence is 16 residues long. Unmatched junction bases numbered 13, after V lost 6 bases and J lost 8 bases.

This clonotype occurred many times. The CDR3 DNA reads as TGTGCCAGCAGCTGGACCGTTGCACAGCCCCAGCATTTT. It codes for CASSWTVAQPQHF. This chain uses TRBV7-2 with TRBJ1-5; no clear D. V was pared by 4 bases and J by 7 bases, with 11 bases between. This CDR3 is built from 13 residues. Germline CDR1 is SGHTA and CDR2 is FQGNSA.

The sample holds many counts of this clonotype. This chain links TRBV6-5 with TRBJ2-5; a possible D gene is TRBD1 (6 bases). CDR3 length: 14 residues. Trimming removed 6 bases from V and 4 bases from J, with 15 bases in between. Per the germline V gene, CDR1 is MNHEY and CDR2 is SVGAGI. CDR3 DNA sequence: TGTGCCAGCAGACCCAACAGGGTGAGAGAGACCCAGTACTTC. As protein: CASRPNRVRETQYF.